These 20 T cell receptor beta chains were sequenced from one sample in a study of cytomegalovirus exposure and HLA in healthy donors. Amplification used 60 Vbeta primers and 13 Jbeta primers. Produced via immunoSEQ multiplex PCR; TCRdb's table is partial and in-frame only. The sample consists of some 140,000 clones, about 70% of them appearing once. Sequenced: PBMCs. Receptors originate from a man aged 18-30 years in good health and CMV-seronegative.

Of note for this clone: The junction and the germline gene differ at one end; a read error may be behind it. The V call is TRBV5-8, the J call TRBJ2-5; TRBD2 is a possible D gene (6 bases). This CDR3 is built from 15 residues. CDR1 is SGHTS and CDR2 is YDEGEE in the germline V gene. CDR3 amino acids: CASREDPGLRTQFNF. DNA for the CDR3: TGTGCCAGCAGAGAGGATCCGGGACTCCGCACCCAATTTAACTTC.

This chain connects TRBV7-9 to TRBJ2-1, with TRBD2 matching 9 bases. This CDR3 contains 13 residues. Germline CDR1 reads SEHNR; CDR2 reads FQNEAQ (reference sequence). The CDR3 spells CSGGGRGGNEQFF. The CDR3 DNA sequence: TGTTCCGGCGGCGGGAGGGGCGGCAATGAGCAGTTCTTC.

J is TRBJ2-7 and V is TRBV5-1, with 7 bases aligning to TRBD1. This CDR3 region has 14 residues. The J segment lost 5 bases and the V segment lost 2 bases, leaving 7 bases of the junction unmatched. The V gene's germline CDR1 is SGHRS and CDR2 YFSETQ. CDR3 sequence reads: CASSFDRVGDEQYF. The CDR3 bases are TGCGCCAGCAGCTTCGACAGGGTAGGGGACGAGCAGTACTTC. The full variable domain, completed using reference TRBV5-1 and TRBJ2-7, is KAGVTQTPRYLIKTRGQQVTLSCSPISGHRSVSWYQQTPGQGLQFLFEYFSETQRNKGNFPGRFSGRQFSNSRSEMNVSTLELGDSALYLCASSFDRVGDEQYFGPGTRLTVT.

The chain carries TRBV19 and TRBJ2-1, with 9 nucleotides matching TRBD2. The V segment lost 0 bases and the J segment 8 bases; nucleotides outside the gene matches: 11. The germline V gene has CDR1 LNHDA and CDR2 SQIVND (reference sequence). This CDR3 has 17 amino acids. CDR3 sequence (DNA): TGTGCCAGTAGTATAGATCAGTGGCGGGGGGGCCGTTATGAGCAGTTCTTC. Translating it yields CASSIDQWRGGRYEQFF.

V gene TRBV10-3 combines with J gene TRBJ1-1; 7 bases fit TRBD1. This CDR3 is 15 amino acids long. Per the germline V gene, CDR1 is ENHRY and CDR2 is SYGVKD. Trimming cost V 11 bases and J 0 bases; bases outside gene matches: 12. The chain's CDR3 is CASRGQSIMNTEAFF. CDR3 in DNA: TGTGCCTCCCGGGGACAGAGTATTATGAACACTGAAGCTTTCTTT.

V usage is TRBV19 and J usage is TRBJ2-7; D is perhaps TRBD1 (5 bases). Germline CDR1 is LNHDA and CDR2 is SQIVND (reference sequence). This CDR3 is 14 amino acids long. Deletions cut 5 bases from V and 2 bases from J, with 13 bases between. The CDR3 here is CASSVQGSTYEQYF. The CDR3 DNA reads as TGTGCCAGTAGTGTTCAGGGTAGCACCTACGAGCAGTACTTC.

The chain has TRBV5-4 and TRBJ1-2; 7 bases agree with TRBD1. The CDR3 extends over 14 amino acids. J gave up 0 bases and V 3 bases, and 2 bases lay outside the gene matches. Looked up from germline, CDR1 is SGHNT and CDR2 is YYREEE (reference sequence). The CDR3 sequence: CASSYGTANYGYTF. As DNA, the CDR3 is TGTGCCAGCAGCTACGGGACAGCTAACTATGGCTACACCTTC.

This clone was seen only a few times. The chain links TRBV9 to TRBJ1-6; D is unresolved. The CDR3 loop spans 14 amino acids. The germline V gene encodes CDR1 SGDLS and CDR2 YYNGEE. The V end was cut by 0 bases, the J end by 9 bases, with 10 bases between. The CDR3 DNA reads as TGTGCCAGCAGCGTAGAACCCTCGAGTTCACCCCTCCACTTT. It encodes CASSVEPSSSPLHF.

To note about this clone: Other nucleotide sequences in the sample specify the same CDR3. V gene TRBV5-1 combines with J gene TRBJ1-1; D unresolved. CDR1 and CDR2 from the germline V gene are SGHRS and YFSETQ. The V and J ends lost 0 bases and 1 base respectively, with 4 bases between them. This CDR3 region has 13 residues. The chain's CDR3 is CASSLGANTEAFF. CDR3 bases: TGCGCCAGCAGCTTGGGGGCGAACACTGAAGCTTTCTTT.

In the case of this clone: The junction shows a germline mismatch at one end, possibly a read error. The chain recombines TRBV4-1 with TRBJ2-4; D may be TRBD2 (6 bases). The CDR3 spans 17 residues. The V gene's germline CDR1 is MGHRA and CDR2 YSYEKL. CDR3: CASSHWGLAVAKNSQYF. The CDR3, as DNA: TGCGCCAGCAGCCACTGGGGCTTAGCGGTAGCCAAAAACAGTCAGTACTTC.

The chain combines TRBV11-2 with TRBJ1-5; 7 nucleotides agree with TRBD1. Trimming cost V 2 bases and J 2 bases; bases outside gene matches: 3. Germline V gene sequence: CDR1 SGHAT, CDR2 FQNNGV. This CDR3 comprises 15 residues. The CDR3 sequence: CASSLRTGGNQPQHF. The CDR3 bases are TGTGCCAGCAGCTTAAGGACAGGCGGCAATCAGCCCCAGCATTTT.

This chain links TRBV2 with TRBJ1-5; D is ambiguous. The germline V gene has CDR1 SNHLY and CDR2 FYNNEI. V lost 6 bases and J lost 7, with 16 bases in between. The CDR3 covers 14 residues. CDR3 loop: CASSQERVEQPQHF. The CDR3 coding sequence is TGTGCCAGCAGCCAGGAGAGGGTTGAACAGCCCCAGCATTTT.

The chain couples TRBV7-9 to TRBJ2-1, with D tentatively TRBD2 (6 bases). CDR3 length equals 17 residues. V lost 10 bases to trimming and J lost 3 bases, with 25 bases between them. Germline CDR1 is SEHNR and CDR2 is FQNEAQ (reference sequence). The CDR3 nucleotides read TGTGCCACCTCACCGCCCCGTAGCGGATGGAACTACAATGAGCAGTTCTTC. Encoded protein: CATSPPRSGWNYNEQFF.

The V gene is TRBV11-3, the J gene TRBJ2-2; 12 bases align to TRBD2. Germline values: CDR1 SGHNT, CDR2 YENEEA. Unmatched junction bases numbered 8, after V lost 5 bases and J lost 7 bases. There are 16 residues in the CDR3. The CDR3 DNA is TGTGCCAGCAGCCCCCGGACTAGCGGGGTCGGCGGGGAGCTGTTTTTT. Translating it yields CASSPRTSGVGGELFF.

The chain recombines TRBV27 with TRBJ2-3, with D perhaps TRBD2 (6 bases). In germline, CDR1 is MNHEY, CDR2 SMNVEV (reference sequence). V was trimmed by 3 bases and J by 0 bases, leaving 19 bases between them. The length of the CDR3 is 18 residues. The CDR3 region has the DNA TGTGCCAGCAGTTTCAGCCGGGGGAGGTTGATCAGCACAGATACGCAGTATTTT. Amino acid sequence: CASSFSRGRLISTDTQYF.

Of note for this clone: Germline and junction disagree at one end, which may indicate a read error. This chain links TRBV5-1 with TRBJ2-6, with D perhaps TRBD1 (5 bases). This CDR3 has 15 amino acids. The germline V gene encodes CDR1 SGHRS and CDR2 YFSETQ. The CDR3 region is CASSFMSTGANGLTF. CDR3 DNA sequence: TGCGCCAGCAGCTTTATGTCTACTGGGGCCAACGGCCTGACTTTC. Variable domain in full (rest from reference TRBV5-1 and TRBJ2-6): KAGVTQTPRYLIKTRGQQVTLSCSPISGHRSVSWYQQTPGQGLQFLFEYFSETQRNKGNFPGRFSGRQFSNSRSEMNVSTLELGDSALYLCASSFMSTGANGLTFGAGSRLTVL.

This chain links TRBV29-1 with TRBJ2-4; 9 nucleotides match TRBD2. Germline CDR1 is SQVTM and CDR2 is ANQGSEA. V shed 7 bases and J 12 bases; nucleotides not matched to a gene: 13. The CDR3 is 13 amino acids. The CDR3 DNA reads as TGCAGCGGCGGGGCGGGGGGGGGAGACAGTCAGTACTTC. This sequence encodes CSGGAGGGDSQYF.

The J gene is TRBJ1-1, the V gene TRBV4-3, with D maybe TRBD1 (6 bases). Germline-derived CDR1 and CDR2 are LGHNA and YSLEER. V was shortened by 1 base and J by 1 base, with 7 bases between the two germline ends. The CDR3 extends over 14 amino acids. In nucleotides, the CDR3 is TGCGCCAGCAGCCAAGGACAGGAGAACACTGAAGCTTTCTTT. It translates to CASSQGQENTEAFF.

The rearrangement joins TRBV18 to TRBJ2-7, with D maybe TRBD1 (5 bases). The V gene's germline CDR1 is KGHSH and CDR2 LQKENI. CDR3 size: 14 residues. V shed 2 bases and J shed 6 bases, with 14 bases lying between them. The DNA for the CDR3 is TGTGCCAGCTCACCAGGAAAGGGGCTTGGCGAGCAGTACGTC. This gives the protein CASSPGKGLGEQYV.

The chain joins TRBV29-1 to TRBJ2-1, with TRBD2 matching over 9 bases. The CDR3 loop spans 12 amino acids. Looked up from germline, CDR1 is SQVTM and CDR2 is ANQGSEA. V gave up 8 bases and J gave up 7 bases; unmatched junction bases: 6. CDR3 in DNA: TGCAGCCATGGAGCGGGGGGTAATGAGCAGTTCTTC. Translated: CSHGAGGNEQFF.